This T cell receptor (beta chain) was found in a study of blood T cell repertoires in COVID-19. Trimming took off 4 bases at V and 0 bases at J, with 16 bases between the two ends. CDR3 length: 17 residues. Germline assignment: CDR1 MNHNS and CDR2 SASEGT. How the authors handled the data: From reference gene primer amplification, estimates of nucleated cell counts were derived. The table came from immunoSEQ multiplex PCR; TCRdb's copy has only in-frame clones and leaves some out. V, J and clone size derive from that table, while D and trimming were established from the DNA sequence. The sample lists under 95,000 clones; about 80% were seen once.

The V gene is TRBV6-1, the J gene TRBJ2-1; a weak D match, TRBD2 (7 bases). Sequencing was performed on peripheral blood. The source is a man aged 50 or older with active or convalescent COVID-19. This chain's CDR3 is CASSAQLADSSYNEQFF. The CDR3 DNA reads TGTGCCAGCAGTGCCCAGCTAGCGGACAGCTCCTACAATGAGCAGTTCTTC.